This is a list of T cell receptor beta chains from one sample in a study of OX40 agonist ivuxolimab in advanced cancers. The table came from immunoSEQ multiplex PCR; TCRdb's copy has only in-frame clones and leaves some out. Seen here are around 64,000 clones, less than 90% observed once, and the top ten hold about 8%. The sequences come from CD4+ or CD8+ T cells sorted from blood, collected in a trial of the OX40 agonist ivuxolimab. These receptors were obtained from an adult with an advanced solid tumor such as melanoma, head and neck, liver or kidney cancer. Each CDR3 is given with its conserved first and last residue. The D gene is left open where the match is weak. A row's size may be missing; if present it is once, few, many or a size class.

J gene: TRBJ1-5
V gene: TRBV28
clone size: -
D gene: -
CDR3 DNA: TGTGCCAGCAGTGATCAACACAGGCAGCCCCAGCATTTT
CDR3 protein: CASSDQHRQPQHF

J gene: TRBJ1-4
V gene: TRBV6-1
clone size: -
D gene: -
CDR3 DNA: TGTGCCAGCAGCCACCAAGGGGAGCGGGATGAAAAACTGTTTTTT
CDR3 protein: CASSHQGERDEKLFF

J gene: TRBJ2-7
V gene: TRBV6-5
clone size: -
D gene: -
CDR3 DNA: TGTGCCAGCAGTTACTCTCCGAACTCCTACGAGCAGTACTTC
CDR3 protein: CASSYSPNSYEQYF

J gene: TRBJ1-5
V gene: TRBV2
clone size: few
D gene: -
CDR3 DNA: TGTGCCAGCAGTGCGACTCAGCCCCAGCATTTT
CDR3 protein: CASSATQPQHF

J gene: TRBJ2-1
V gene: TRBV2
clone size: -
D gene: TRBD2
CDR3 DNA: TGTGCCAGCAGTCGACTAGCGGGGGTAAGTGAGCAGTTCTTC
CDR3 protein: CASSRLAGVSEQFF

J gene: TRBJ1-4
V gene: TRBV28
clone size: -
D gene: -
CDR3 DNA: TGTGCCAGCTGCTTTGCCAGGAGAGAAGAAAAACTGTTTTTT
CDR3 protein: CASCFARREEKLFF

J gene: TRBJ1-6
V gene: TRBV18
clone size: -
D gene: -
CDR3 DNA: TGTGCCAGCTCACCACCGGATTCACCCCTCCACTTT
CDR3 protein: CASSPPDSPLHF

J gene: TRBJ1-3
V gene: TRBV5-1
clone size: -
D gene: -
CDR3 DNA: TGCGCCACGGCCTCAGGGCCTGGAAACACCATATATTTT
CDR3 protein: CATASGPGNTIYF

J gene: TRBJ2-7
V gene: TRBV5-5
clone size: -
D gene: -
CDR3 DNA: TGTGCCAGCAGCTTGGCCATGGGGGGAGCCCCCTCCTACGAGCAGTACTTC
CDR3 protein: CASSLAMGGAPSYEQYF

J gene: TRBJ1-1
V gene: TRBV9
clone size: -
D gene: TRBD1
CDR3 DNA: TGTGCCAGCAGCGTAGTGGGCAGGGGGGGCACTGAAGCTTTCTTT
CDR3 protein: CASSVVGRGGTEAFF

J gene: TRBJ1-2
V gene: TRBV2
clone size: -
D gene: -
CDR3 DNA: TGTGCCAGCAGGGGGGCCTTCGGCTATGGCTACACCTTC
CDR3 protein: CASRGAFGYGYTF

J gene: TRBJ1-2
V gene: TRBV5-1
clone size: -
D gene: TRBD1
CDR3 DNA: TGCGCCAGCAGCCCAGGGACAGTTAACTATGGCTACACCTTC
CDR3 protein: CASSPGTVNYGYTF

J gene: TRBJ2-7
V gene: TRBV27
clone size: -
D gene: -
CDR3 DNA: TGTGCCAGCAGTTGGACAGCGACCTACGAGCAGTACTTC
CDR3 protein: CASSWTATYEQYF

J gene: TRBJ1-2
V gene: TRBV9
clone size: few
D gene: -
CDR3 DNA: TGTGCCAGCAGCAGTACAGGGCTCGATGGCTACACCTTC
CDR3 protein: CASSSTGLDGYTF

J gene: TRBJ2-1
V gene: TRBV11-1
clone size: -
D gene: -
CDR3 DNA: TGTGCCAGCAGTCCGAGGGAGGCGCACATCTACAATGAGCAGTTCTTC
CDR3 protein: CASSPREAHIYNEQFF

J gene: TRBJ1-4
V gene: TRBV28
clone size: once
D gene: -
CDR3 DNA: TGTGCCAGCAGCCACAACGACTGGAATGAAAAACTGTTTTTT
CDR3 protein: CASSHNDWNEKLFF

J gene: TRBJ2-7
V gene: TRBV5-6
clone size: -
D gene: -
CDR3 DNA: TGTGCCAGCAGCTTGATATCCGGGTCAGCCTACGAGCAGTACTTC
CDR3 protein: CASSLISGSAYEQYF

J gene: TRBJ1-1
V gene: TRBV2
clone size: -
D gene: -
CDR3 DNA: TGTGCCAGCACGGGGGGTCCAAACACTGAAGCTTTCTTT
CDR3 protein: CASTGGPNTEAFF

J gene: TRBJ2-7
V gene: TRBV20-1
clone size: few
D gene: TRBD2
CDR3 DNA: TGCAGTGCACCAGCGGGAGGGCCGCAGTACTTC
CDR3 protein: CSAPAGGPQYF

J gene: TRBJ2-5
V gene: TRBV27
clone size: -
D gene: TRBD2
CDR3 DNA: TGTGCCAGCAGCCGATTATTGGGGACTAGCGGGAAGATTGGGGAGACCCAGTACTTC
CDR3 protein: CASSRLLGTSGKIGETQYF

J gene: TRBJ2-6
V gene: TRBV11-3
clone size: -
D gene: -
CDR3 DNA: TGTGCCAGCAGCTTAGTTGGGGGGCGGTCTGGGGCCAACGTCCTGACTTTC
CDR3 protein: CASSLVGGRSGANVLTF

J gene: TRBJ1-2
V gene: TRBV2
clone size: -
D gene: -
CDR3 DNA: TGTGCCAGCAAATATTTTAACTATGGCTACACCTTC
CDR3 protein: CASKYFNYGYTF

J gene: TRBJ1-5
V gene: TRBV10-3
clone size: -
D gene: -
CDR3 DNA: TGTGCCATCAGTGATTTCGGGATCCCCAATCAGCCCCAGCATTTT
CDR3 protein: CAISDFGIPNQPQHF

J gene: TRBJ2-7
V gene: TRBV14
clone size: medium-sized
D gene: -
CDR3 DNA: TGTGCCAGCAGCCAAGTTGGGTCGGGAACCTACGAGCAGTACTTC
CDR3 protein: CASSQVGSGTYEQYF

J gene: TRBJ2-5
V gene: TRBV9
clone size: few
D gene: TRBD2
CDR3 DNA: TGTGCCAGCAGCCCCGTGCCGGTGGCTAGCGGGGGCTCCGGGGAGACCCAGTACTTC
CDR3 protein: CASSPVPVASGGSGETQYF

J gene: TRBJ2-7
V gene: TRBV2
clone size: -
D gene: -
CDR3 DNA: TGTGCCAGCACCACGTTTGGGGGTGATTACGAGCAGTACTTC
CDR3 protein: CASTTFGGDYEQYF

J gene: TRBJ1-5
V gene: TRBV19
clone size: -
D gene: -
CDR3 DNA: TGTGCCAGTAGTATACGGGACTTCCATCGGCCCCAGCATTTT
CDR3 protein: CASSIRDFHRPQHF

J gene: TRBJ1-5
V gene: TRBV10-3
clone size: few
D gene: -
CDR3 DNA: TGTGCCACCAGTGGGGGTAACAGCAATCAGCCCCAGCATTTT
CDR3 protein: CATSGGNSNQPQHF

J gene: TRBJ2-7
V gene: TRBV19
clone size: -
D gene: -
CDR3 DNA: TGTGCCAGTAGTATGACCCAAGTCTACGAGCAGTACTTC
CDR3 protein: CASSMTQVYEQYF

J gene: TRBJ2-7
V gene: TRBV28
clone size: -
D gene: -
CDR3 DNA: TGTGCCAGCAGGCGATTGGTAGGCGCTAATTCCTACGAGCAGTACTTC
CDR3 protein: CASRRLVGANSYEQYF